A selection of T cell receptor beta chains follows, all from one sample in a study of beta chain features in type 1 diabetes. Method: immunoSEQ multiplex PCR; TCRdb's copy keeps in-frame clones and lacks some. The table shows 600,000 or so clones, with about an eighth occurring only once. What was sequenced was naive CD4+ T cells from blood. The receptors were sampled from a man under 40 with type 1 diabetes. The CDR3 runs from the conserved cysteine through the conserved F or W. D genes are given only for firm matches. Not all rows give a size; the values are once, few, many and, for expanded clones, a class.

>TRBD1|few|TRBJ1-2|TRBV29-1
CSGGQVGGYTF
TGCAGCGGGGGACAGGTGGGCGGCTACACCTTC
>TRBD2|-|TRBJ2-5|TRBV6-5
CASRVAGGETQYF
TGTGCCAGCAGGGTAGCGGGGGGAGAGACCCAGTACTTC
>TRBD1|-|TRBJ2-7|TRBV7-2
CASSLIRQGKYEQYF
TGTGCCAGCAGCTTGATTAGACAGGGAAAATACGAGCAGTACTTC
>-|few|TRBJ2-1|TRBV4-3
CASSQDPAGRDNEQFF
TGCGCCAGCAGCCAAGATCCGGCGGGCCGGGACAATGAGCAGTTCTTC
>TRBD1|-|TRBJ2-1|TRBV7-8
CASSYRGEIYNEQFF
TGTGCCAGCAGCTACAGGGGGGAGATTTACAATGAGCAGTTCTTC
>-|-|TRBJ2-5|TRBV15
CATSRDLQPGSGETQYF
TGTGCCACCAGCAGAGATCTACAGCCTGGGTCGGGAGAGACCCAGTACTTC
>-|few|TRBJ2-7|TRBV11-3
CASSLGRVLAYEQYF
TGTGCCAGCAGCTTAGGACGGGTCCTTGCCTACGAGCAGTACTTC
>TRBD1|few|TRBJ2-7|TRBV6-5
CASSHSRDSSYEQYF
TGTGCCAGCAGTCACTCGAGGGACAGTTCCTACGAGCAGTACTTC
>-|few|TRBJ1-4|TRBV5-1
CASSFGTTDSNEKLFF
TGCGCCAGCAGCTTCGGGACTACCGACTCTAATGAAAAACTGTTTTTT
>-|few|TRBJ2-3|TRBV11-3
CASSLGASDTQYF
TGTGCCAGCAGCTTAGGAGCGTCCGATACGCAGTATTTT
>-|-|TRBJ2-3|TRBV4-3
CASSQERATDTQYF
TGCGCCAGCAGCCAAGAAAGAGCCACAGATACGCAGTATTTT
>-|-|TRBJ2-1|TRBV9
CASSARQNNEQFF
TGTGCCAGCAGCGCTCGACAGAACAATGAGCAGTTCTTC
>-|few|TRBJ1-2|TRBV6-6
CASSYEGDYGYTF
TGTGCCAGCAGTTATGAAGGGGACTATGGCTACACCTTC
>TRBD2|-|TRBJ2-5|TRBV7-2
CASSLSGGHQETQYF
TGTGCCAGCAGCCTTAGCGGGGGCCACCAAGAGACCCAGTACTTC
>TRBD1|-|TRBJ2-1|TRBV2
CASWDSYNEQFF
TGTGCCAGCTGGGACAGCTACAATGAGCAGTTCTTC
>TRBD2|-|TRBJ2-1|TRBV6-5
CASSYAPGGANNEQFF
TGTGCCAGCAGTTACGCTCCCGGGGGGGCTAACAATGAGCAGTTCTTC
>TRBD1|few|TRBJ2-7|TRBV6-6
CASSYLGTGGAEQYF
TGTGCCAGCAGTTACCTTGGAACAGGGGGCGCCGAGCAGTACTTC
>-|few|TRBJ2-3|TRBV9
CASSSAGAADTQYF
TGTGCCAGCAGCAGTGCGGGGGCGGCAGATACGCAGTATTTT
>TRBD1|-|TRBJ1-2|TRBV5-4
CASSLRAGQGAYGYTF
TGTGCCAGCAGCTTGAGGGCTGGACAGGGTGCCTATGGCTACACCTTC
>-|-|TRBJ1-5|TRBV18
CASSPGQGNQPQHF
TGTGCCAGCTCACCAGGGCAGGGTAATCAGCCCCAGCATTTT
>-|-|TRBJ2-3|TRBV7-2
CASSLGRAASTDTQYF
TGTGCCAGCAGCTTAGGTCGAGCGGCTAGCACAGATACGCAGTATTTT
>-|-|TRBJ1-2|TRBV6-5
CASSFDVNYGYTF
TGTGCCAGCAGCTTCGACGTTAACTATGGCTACACCTTC
>-|-|TRBJ2-2|TRBV30
CAWSVPRTGLNTGELFF
TGTGCCTGGAGTGTCCCAAGGACCGGCCTGAACACCGGGGAGCTGTTTTTT
>TRBD1|-|TRBJ2-5|TRBV2
CASNMDRQETQYF
TGTGCCAGCAACATGGACAGGCAAGAGACCCAGTACTTC
>TRBD2|few|TRBJ2-1|TRBV9
CASSGRAAGGYYNEQFF
TGTGCCAGCAGCGGAAGAGCGGCGGGGGGCTACTACAATGAGCAGTTCTTC
>-|-|TRBJ1-4|TRBV25-1
CASSEGVSLFF
TGTGCCAGCAGTGAGGGGGTTAGTCTGTTTTTT
>-|-|TRBJ2-1|TRBV11-3
CASSLGGGLGDEQFF
TGTGCCAGCAGCTTAGGTGGGGGGCTGGGCGATGAGCAGTTCTTC
>TRBD1|few|TRBJ2-2|TRBV5-1
CASSYGQGIAGELFF
TGCGCCAGCAGCTATGGACAGGGGATCGCCGGGGAGCTGTTTTTT
>-|few|TRBJ2-7|TRBV7-2
CASSSGSSYEQYF
TGTGCCAGCAGTTCGGGGAGCTCCTACGAGCAGTACTTC
>-|few|TRBJ1-4|TRBV2
CASTGSRPEKLFF
TGTGCCAGCACGGGAAGCCGTCCGGAAAAACTGTTTTTT
>-|-|TRBJ2-7|TRBV11-3
CASSLNSLGEQYF
TGTGCCAGCAGCTTGAACAGTCTTGGGGAGCAGTACTTC
>TRBD1|-|TRBJ2-2|TRBV7-2
CASSIGTGGTGELFF
TGTGCCAGCAGCATAGGGACAGGGGGCACCGGGGAGCTGTTTTTT